These 8 T cell receptor beta chains came from one sample sequenced in a study of OX40 agonist ivuxolimab in advanced cancers. TCRdb keeps only in-frame clones here, not all; method: immunoSEQ multiplex PCR. In the table there are 60,000 to 70,000 clones, 82% of which are singletons. The sequencing here drew on CD4+ or CD8+ T cells sorted from blood, taken in a trial of the OX40 agonist ivuxolimab. These TCRs come from an adult with an advanced solid tumor such as melanoma, head and neck, liver or kidney cancer.

This clone turned up a few times. The rearrangement links TRBV6-4 to TRBJ2-2, with TRBD2 as a possible D gene (5 bases). Germline values: CDR1 MRHNA, CDR2 SNTAGT. The CDR3 length is 15 residues. The V end was cut by 7 bases, the J end by 0 bases, with 12 bases between. CDR3 sequence reads: CASKRQAANTGELFF. For the CDR3, the DNA is TGTGCCAGCAAGCGGCAGGCGGCGAACACCGGGGAGCTGTTTTTT.

The genes are TRBV7-2 and TRBJ2-1; D may be TRBD1 or TRBD2 (5 bases each). V lost 2 bases and J 9 bases, leaving 14 bases between the germline ends. This CDR3 comprises 14 residues. Germline loops: CDR1 SGHTA, CDR2 FQGNSA. The CDR3 DNA follows: TGTGCCAGCAGCTTAATGGGGCCCCGGGGTGAGCAGTTCTTC. Protein sequence: CASSLMGPRGEQFF.

The CDR3 protein is CASSKGPVSGGLGGELFF. The CDR3 DNA sequence: TGTGCCAGCAGCAAAGGGCCCGTGAGCGGGGGCTTGGGCGGGGAGCTGTTTTTT. This sequence joins TRBV21-1 and TRBJ2-2; TRBD2 reflects the table's D call only, with no check against the DNA. TRBV21-1 is given as a pseudogene. The CDR3 runs to 18 residues.

The gene calls are TRBV7-9 and TRBJ2-1; TRBD2 might be the D (7 bases). The length of the CDR3 is 15 residues. The germline V gene has CDR1 SEHNR and CDR2 FQNEAQ (reference sequence). The germline V and J ends were trimmed by 2 bases and 6 bases, with 14 bases remaining between them. Here the CDR3 DNA reads TGTGCCAGCAGCTTACGTGGGGGGGCCAGCAATGAGCAGTTCTTC. The encoded protein is CASSLRGGASNEQFF.

The chain has TRBV7-9 and TRBJ2-7; 7 positions agree with TRBD2. Germline CDR1 reads SEHNR; CDR2 reads FQNEAQ (reference sequence). This CDR3 has 12 residues. After removal of 3 bases from V and 7 bases from J, the junction contained 3 bases not matched to a gene. The CDR3: CASSFPAGEQYF. The CDR3 DNA is TGTGCCAGCAGCTTCCCAGCGGGAGAGCAGTACTTC.

This chain connects TRBV2 to TRBJ2-1; 11 bases map to TRBD2. V shed 4 bases, J shed 9 bases, and the junction held 11 bases outside the gene matches. CDR3 length equals 16 residues. CDR1 and CDR2 (germline): SNHLY, FYNNEI. The CDR3 loop is CASSGRTSGSLAEQFF. CDR3 nucleotides: TGTGCCAGCAGTGGACGAACTAGCGGGAGTTTGGCTGAGCAGTTCTTC. Full variable domain (remainder filled in from reference TRBV2 and TRBJ2-1): EPEVTQTPSHQVTQMGQEVILRCVPISNHLYFYWYRQILGQKVEFLVSFYNNEISEKSEIFDDQFSVERPDGSNFTLKIRSTKLEDSAMYFCASSGRTSGSLAEQFFGPGTRLTVL.

The chain combines TRBV6-6 with TRBJ1-3; no firm D call. The CDR3 is 11 residues long. CDR1 and CDR2 (germline): MNHNY, SVGAGI (reference sequence). Trimming stripped 4 bases from V and 7 bases from J, with 5 bases between. The CDR3 DNA follows: TGTGCCAGCAGTTCCGCGAACACCATATATTTT. Residues: CASSSANTIYF.

This clone was counted only a few times. The rearrangement links TRBV4-3 to TRBJ2-2; possible D gene TRBD1, 5 bases. Trimming cost V 0 bases and J 6 bases, with 11 bases left between them. This CDR3 has 15 residues. From germline, CDR1 is LGHNA and CDR2 YSLEER. The CDR3 nucleotides read TGCGCCAGCAGCCAAGAGGGGCACTCCGCCGGGGAGCTGTTTTTT. Protein product: CASSQEGHSAGELFF.